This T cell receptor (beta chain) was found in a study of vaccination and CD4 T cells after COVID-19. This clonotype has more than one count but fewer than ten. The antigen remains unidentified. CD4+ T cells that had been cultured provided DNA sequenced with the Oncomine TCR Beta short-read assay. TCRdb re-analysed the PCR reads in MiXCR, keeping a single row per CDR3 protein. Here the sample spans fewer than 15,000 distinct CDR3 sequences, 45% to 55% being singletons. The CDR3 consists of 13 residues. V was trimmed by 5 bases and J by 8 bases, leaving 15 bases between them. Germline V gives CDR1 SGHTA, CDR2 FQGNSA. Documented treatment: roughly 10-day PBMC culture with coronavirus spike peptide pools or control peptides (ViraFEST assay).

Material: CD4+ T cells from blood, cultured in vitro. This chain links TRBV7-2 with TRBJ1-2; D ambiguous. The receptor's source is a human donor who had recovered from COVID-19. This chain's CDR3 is CASSPGPREGYTF. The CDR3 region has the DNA TGTGCCAGCAGCCCCGGGCCCCGGGAGGGCTACACCTTC.